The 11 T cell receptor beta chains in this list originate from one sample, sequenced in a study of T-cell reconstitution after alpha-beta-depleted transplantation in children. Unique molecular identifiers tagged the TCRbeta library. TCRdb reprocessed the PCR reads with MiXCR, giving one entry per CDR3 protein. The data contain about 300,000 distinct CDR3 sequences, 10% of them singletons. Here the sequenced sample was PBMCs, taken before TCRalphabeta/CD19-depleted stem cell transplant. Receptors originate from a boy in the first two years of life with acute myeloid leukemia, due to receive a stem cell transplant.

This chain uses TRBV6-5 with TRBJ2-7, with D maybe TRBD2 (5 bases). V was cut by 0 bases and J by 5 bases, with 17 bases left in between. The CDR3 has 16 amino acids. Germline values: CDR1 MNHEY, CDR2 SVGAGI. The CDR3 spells CASSYSSGGGRNEQYF. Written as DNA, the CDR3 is TGTGCCAGCAGTTACTCTAGTGGAGGAGGTAGAAACGAGCAGTACTTC.

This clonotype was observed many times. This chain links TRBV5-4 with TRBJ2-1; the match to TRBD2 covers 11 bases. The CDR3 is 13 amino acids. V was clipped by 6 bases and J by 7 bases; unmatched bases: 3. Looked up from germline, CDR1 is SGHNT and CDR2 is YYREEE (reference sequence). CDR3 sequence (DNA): TGTGCCAGCACACTAGCGGGGGTTAATGAGCAGTTCTTC. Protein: CASTLAGVNEQFF.

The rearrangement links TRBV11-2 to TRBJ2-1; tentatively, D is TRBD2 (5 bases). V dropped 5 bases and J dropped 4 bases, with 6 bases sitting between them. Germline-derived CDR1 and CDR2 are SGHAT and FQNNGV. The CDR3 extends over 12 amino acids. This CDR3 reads CASSRRYNEQFF. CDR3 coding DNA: TGTGCCAGCAGCCGGAGGTACAATGAGCAGTTCTTC.

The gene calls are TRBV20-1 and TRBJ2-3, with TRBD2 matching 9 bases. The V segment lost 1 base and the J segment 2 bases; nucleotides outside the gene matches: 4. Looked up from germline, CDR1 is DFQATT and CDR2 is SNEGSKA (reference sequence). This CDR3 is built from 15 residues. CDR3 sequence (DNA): TGCAGTGCTAGAGCCCAGCGGGGGGCCACAGATACGCAGTATTTT. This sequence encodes CSARAQRGATDTQYF.

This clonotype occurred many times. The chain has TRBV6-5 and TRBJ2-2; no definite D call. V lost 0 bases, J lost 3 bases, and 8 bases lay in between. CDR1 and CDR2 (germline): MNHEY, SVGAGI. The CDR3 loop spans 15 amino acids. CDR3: CASSYSNPYTGELFF. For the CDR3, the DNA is TGTGCCAGCAGTTACTCGAATCCCTACACCGGGGAGCTGTTTTTT.

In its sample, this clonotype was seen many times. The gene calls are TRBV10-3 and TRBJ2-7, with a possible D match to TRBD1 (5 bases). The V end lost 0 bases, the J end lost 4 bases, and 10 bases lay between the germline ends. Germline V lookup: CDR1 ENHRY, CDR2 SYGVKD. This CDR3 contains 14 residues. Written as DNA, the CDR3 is TGTGCCATCAGTGAGTCGCCGACAGTTTACGAGCAGTACTTC. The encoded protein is CAISESPTVYEQYF.

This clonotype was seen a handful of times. The CDR3 reads CASSRAPHRGDSPLHF. CDR3 sequence (DNA): TGTGCCAGCAGTCGAGCCCCGCACAGGGGTGATTCACCCCTCCACTTT. The V and J genes are TRBV12-3 or TRBV12-4 and TRBJ1-6; 7 positions match TRBD1. This CDR3 has 16 amino acids. The V and J ends lost 5 bases and 8 bases, in that order; junction bases with no gene match: 12.

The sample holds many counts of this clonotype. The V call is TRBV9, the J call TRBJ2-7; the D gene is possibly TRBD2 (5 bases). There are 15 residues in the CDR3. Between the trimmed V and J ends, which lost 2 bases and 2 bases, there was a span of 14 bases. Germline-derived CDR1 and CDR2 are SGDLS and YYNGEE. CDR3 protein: CASSVFAGPTYEQYF. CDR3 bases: TGTGCCAGCAGCGTGTTCGCGGGTCCTACCTACGAGCAGTACTTC.

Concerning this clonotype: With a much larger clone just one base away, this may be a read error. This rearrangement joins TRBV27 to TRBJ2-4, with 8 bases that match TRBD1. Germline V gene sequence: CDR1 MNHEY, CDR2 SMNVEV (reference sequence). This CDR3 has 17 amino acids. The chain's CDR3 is CASSGTGGILAENIQYF. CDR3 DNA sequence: TGTGCCAGCTCCGGGACAGGAGGTATCCTAGCCGAAAACATTCAGTACTTC.

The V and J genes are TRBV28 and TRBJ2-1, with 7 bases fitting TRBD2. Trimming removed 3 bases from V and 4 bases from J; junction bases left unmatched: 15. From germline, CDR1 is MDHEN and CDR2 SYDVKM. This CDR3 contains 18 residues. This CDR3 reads CASSFRTSGSHGYNEQFF. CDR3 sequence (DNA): TGTGCCAGCAGTTTCCGGACTAGTGGGAGCCACGGTTACAATGAGCAGTTCTTC. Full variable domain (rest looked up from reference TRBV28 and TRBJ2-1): DVKVTQSSRYLVKRTGEKVFLECVQDMDHENMFWYRQDPGLGLRLIYFSYDVKMKEKGDIPEGYSVSREKKERFSLILESASTNQTSMYLCASSFRTSGSHGYNEQFFGPGTRLTVL.

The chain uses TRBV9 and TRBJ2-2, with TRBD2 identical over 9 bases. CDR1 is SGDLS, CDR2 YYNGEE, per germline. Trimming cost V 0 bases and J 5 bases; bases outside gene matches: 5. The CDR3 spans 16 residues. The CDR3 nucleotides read TGTGCCAGCAGCGTAGGGGTAGCGGGAGTGACCGGGGAGCTGTTTTTT. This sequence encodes CASSVGVAGVTGELFF.